These 32 T cell receptor beta chains came from one sample sequenced in a study of cytomegalovirus exposure and HLA in healthy donors. It was with 60 Vbeta and 13 Jbeta primers that the PCR ran. Libraries were prepared by immunoSEQ multiplex PCR; TCRdb keeps only in-frame clonotypes and omits some of them. This sample has 85,000 to 130,000 clones; about four fifths occur once, and the top ten carry 4.1%. Sample: PBMCs. These receptors were obtained from a female donor in good health and CMV-seropositive.

This chain uses TRBV7-2 with TRBJ2-7, with D possibly matching TRBD2 (6 bases). The V and J ends lost 4 bases and 3 bases respectively, with 13 bases between them. This CDR3 is 14 amino acids long. The V gene's germline CDR1 is SGHTA and CDR2 FQGNSA. CDR3 sequence (DNA): TGTGCCAGCAGCTCCGCGGGGCCCCTCTACGAGCAGTACTTC. This codes for CASSSAGPLYEQYF.

V and J are TRBV7-2 and TRBJ2-5, with 7 bases aligning to TRBD2. The DNA matches TRBJ2-7 better at its end, which makes the J call doubtful. Germline CDR1 is SGHTA and CDR2 is FQGNSA. The CDR3 sequence is 14 residues long. DNA for the CDR3: TGTGCCAGCAGCCGGGACGGGGGGACCCACGAGCAGTACTTC. This gives the protein CASSRDGGTHEQYF.

This clone was observed a few times. The chain carries TRBV7-9 and TRBJ2-2; tentative D call: TRBD2 (5 bases). CDR1 and CDR2 (germline): SEHNR, FQNEAQ (reference sequence). V lost 5 bases and J lost 7, with 8 bases in between. The CDR3 totals 12 residues. The chain's CDR3 is CASSDSVGELFF. In DNA form, the CDR3 reads TGTGCCAGCAGCGATAGCGTCGGGGAGCTGTTTTTT.

The chain employs TRBV4-3 and TRBJ2-2, with a possible D match to TRBD1 (6 bases). Deletions cut 0 bases from V and 5 bases from J, with 25 bases between. The CDR3 loop spans 20 amino acids. The germline V gene has CDR1 LGHNA and CDR2 YSLEER. The CDR3 DNA reads TGCGCCAGCAGCCAAGACTTGTACCGGGACACTATCGTGGTAACCGGGGAGCTGTTTTTT. Translation: CASSQDLYRDTIVVTGELFF.

This clone was seen once. The rearrangement uses TRBV6-1 and TRBJ1-2, with a weak D call TRBD1 (5 bases). The CDR3 has 14 residues. The germline CDR1 and CDR2 sequences are MNHNS and SASEGT. The ends were cut back, 1 base at V and 5 bases at J, with 11 bases in the middle. CDR3 sequence (DNA): TGTGCCAGCAGTGAAGGGTGGGGCCCTTATGGCTACACCTTC. It is translated as CASSEGWGPYGYTF.

The chain links TRBV5-1 to TRBJ1-1, with 8 positions matching TRBD1. The CDR3 is made up of 15 amino acids. CDR1 is SGHRS, CDR2 YFSETQ, per germline. V shed 1 base and J 2 bases; nucleotides not matched to a gene: 4. The DNA of the CDR3 is TGCGCCAGCAGCTTGACAGGGGGATTTAACACTGAAGCTTTCTTT. It specifies CASSLTGGFNTEAFF.

This clone came up a few times. The CDR3 DNA sequence: TGTGCCAGTAGACAGGGGGCGGTCGGGGAGCTGTTTTTT. It translates to CASRQGAVGELFF. This sequence joins TRBV6-6 and TRBJ2-2; TRBD1 matches 10 bases. V was pared by 9 bases and J by 7 bases, with 5 bases of the junction left unmatched. The CDR3 length is 13 residues. In germline, CDR1 is MNHNY, CDR2 SVGAGI (reference sequence).

The chain links TRBV5-1 to TRBJ1-5; tentative D call: TRBD1 (5 bases). Germline V gene data show CDR1 as SGHRS and CDR2 as YFSETQ. The CDR3 consists of 14 residues. The germline V and J ends were trimmed by 4 bases and 2 bases, with 10 bases remaining between them. The CDR3 nucleotides read TGCGCCAGCAGCGGAGGGGTTCGCAATCAGCCCCAGCATTTT. Translation: CASSGGVRNQPQHF. Combining the CDR3 with reference TRBV5-1 and TRBJ1-5 gives the whole variable domain KAGVTQTPRYLIKTRGQQVTLSCSPISGHRSVSWYQQTPGQGLQFLFEYFSETQRNKGNFPGRFSGRQFSNSRSEMNVSTLELGDSALYLCASSGGVRNQPQHFGDGTRLSIL.

This clone has only a few counts. The V and J genes are TRBV30 and TRBJ1-1; TRBD1 matches at 7 bases. This CDR3 contains 13 residues. Per germline, CDR1 GTSNPN and CDR2 SVGIG (reference sequence). The V and J ends lost 2 bases and 3 bases, in that order; junction bases with no gene match: 3. The CDR3 region is CAWSTTGYTEAFF. The CDR3 bases are TGTGCCTGGAGTACGACAGGGTACACTGAAGCTTTCTTT.

Concerning this clone itself: Likely a read error: the CDR3 ends without its conserved phenylalanine or tryptophan. The DNA is omitted, as the CDR3 cannot be located on it reliably, and the CDR3 follows TCRdb's listing. The CDR3: CASTRSGGRFWYL. The chain carries TRBV19 and TRBJ2-4; the DNA was not compared with TRBD2, the D call given in the table. CDR1 and CDR2 from the germline V gene are LNHDA and SQIVND (reference sequence). The CDR3 totals 13 residues, both ends included.

This clone has only a few counts. The genes are TRBV7-9 and TRBJ2-7, with 7 bases that match TRBD2. The length of the CDR3 is 14 residues. Germline V CDR1 and CDR2: SEHNR, FQNEAQ (reference sequence). With V trimmed by 3 bases and J by 4 bases, 6 bases remained unmatched. In DNA form, the CDR3 reads TGTGCCAGCAGCTTGGGCGGGAGTAGGTACGAGCAGTACTTC. This codes for CASSLGGSRYEQYF.

The DNA for the CDR3 is TGTGCCAGCAGAGACATCACCTCTGGAAACACCATATATTTT. It encodes CASRDITSGNTIYF. The rearrangement links TRBV2 to TRBJ1-3; D call uncertain. Trimming took 6 bases from V and 0 from J, leaving 9 bases between them. The germline V gene encodes CDR1 SNHLY and CDR2 FYNNEI. The CDR3 has 14 amino acids. The entire variable domain, with the rest obtained from reference TRBV2 and TRBJ1-3, is as follows: EPEVTQTPSHQVTQMGQEVILRCVPISNHLYFYWYRQILGQKVEFLVSFYNNEISEKSEIFDDQFSVERPDGSNFTLKIRSTKLEDSAMYFCASRDITSGNTIYFGEGSWLTVV.

This clone was seen only once. The V and J genes are TRBV6-5 and TRBJ1-2; 7 bases fit TRBD1. This CDR3 region has 14 residues. V lost 0 bases and J lost 12; bases outside the gene matches: 10. The germline V gene encodes CDR1 MNHEY and CDR2 SVGAGI. CDR3 region: CASSYSTLDRRHTF. The DNA for the CDR3 is TGTGCCAGCAGTTACTCAACTTTGGACAGGCGGCACACCTTC.

CDR3 residues: CASSPRGSATNEKLFF. The CDR3 region has the DNA TGTGCCAGCAGCCCCAGGGGTTCGGCAACTAATGAAAAACTGTTTTTT. The chain has TRBV7-9 and TRBJ1-4, with D possibly being TRBD1 (6 bases). Germline values: CDR1 SEHNR, CDR2 FQNEAQ (reference sequence). This CDR3 has 16 amino acids. V dropped 5 bases and J dropped 0 bases, with 13 bases sitting between them.

The chain combines TRBV7-6 with TRBJ2-2, with TRBD1 matching over 7 bases. Trimming took 6 bases from V and 1 from J; bases not matched to a gene: 5. CDR1 is SGHVS, CDR2 FNYEAQ, per germline. There are 15 residues in the CDR3. The CDR3 here is CASRTGTENTGELFF. The CDR3 coding sequence is TGTGCCAGCAGAACCGGGACAGAGAACACCGGGGAGCTGTTTTTT.

Regarding this clone: Relative to the germline gene, one junction end is altered; a read error may explain this. The chain combines TRBV2 with TRBJ2-6, with D tentatively TRBD1 (5 bases). Germline CDR1 is SNHLY and CDR2 is FYNNEI. The CDR3 covers 14 residues. The DNA of the CDR3 is TGTGCCAGCAGTGTCAGCTCTGGGGCCAACGGCCTGACTTTC. Translating it yields CASSVSSGANGLTF.

The chain couples TRBV6-1 to TRBJ1-6; D unclear. The germline gives CDR1 MNHNS, CDR2 SASEGT. This CDR3 is built from 14 residues. V lost 5 bases and J 7 bases, leaving 12 bases between the germline ends. CDR3 in amino acids: CASSPRSLNSPLHF. The CDR3, as DNA: TGTGCCAGCAGTCCTAGATCCTTGAATTCACCCCTCCACTTT.

The chain couples TRBV6-5 to TRBJ2-4; a possible D gene is TRBD1 (5 bases). The CDR3 consists of 13 residues. Trimming removed 5 bases from V and 7 bases from J, with 12 bases in between. Germline lookup yields CDR1 MNHEY and CDR2 SVGAGI. The CDR3 spells CASSTVAGNIQYF. CDR3 in DNA: TGTGCCAGCAGTACGGTGGCAGGGAACATTCAGTACTTC.

The V call is TRBV14, the J call TRBJ2-1; 13 positions agree with TRBD2. The V and J ends lost 5 bases and 6 bases, in that order; junction bases with no gene match: 7. This CDR3 is built from 16 residues. Germline assignment: CDR1 SGHDN and CDR2 FVKESK. The CDR3 here is CASSRPGLAGPNEQFF. The CDR3 DNA reads TGTGCCAGCAGCAGGCCGGGACTAGCGGGACCCAATGAGCAGTTCTTC.

V and J are TRBV4-2 and TRBJ1-2; tentatively, D is TRBD1 (5 bases). Germline V gene lookup returns CDR1 LGHNA and CDR2 YNFKEQ. V was shortened by 4 bases and J by 4 bases, with 19 bases between the two germline ends. CDR3 size: 16 residues. The CDR3 region has the DNA TGTGCCAGCAGCCTCGGAACCCCGGACACGATCTATGGCTACACCTTC. This codes for CASSLGTPDTIYGYTF.

In its sample, this clone was seen a few times. The CDR3 DNA sequence: TGTGCCAGCAGGGGACAGGGGTCCCCCTACGAGCAGTACTTC. It specifies CASRGQGSPYEQYF. The chain combines TRBV14 with TRBJ2-7; 10 bases agree with TRBD1. This CDR3 comprises 14 residues. CDR1 and CDR2 (germline): SGHDN, FVKESK. The ends lost 6 bases at V and 2 bases at J; junction bases unmatched: 4.

V usage is TRBV27 and J usage is TRBJ1-2; 10 bases agree with TRBD1. Per the germline V gene, CDR1 is MNHEY and CDR2 is SMNVEV (reference sequence). The CDR3 loop spans 12 amino acids. V lost 6 bases to trimming and J lost 8 bases; unmatched junction nucleotides: 3. Here the CDR3 DNA reads TGTGCCAGCAGACCGACAGGGGGCGGCTACACCTTC. Translating gives CASRPTGGGYTF.

In this sample, this clone turned up a few times. The rearrangement joins TRBV7-2 to TRBJ1-1, with D maybe TRBD1 (5 bases). Germline V gene data show CDR1 as SGHTA and CDR2 as FQGNSA. Deletions cut 5 bases from V and 1 base from J, with 14 bases between. The CDR3 is made up of 15 amino acids. The CDR3 coding sequence is TGTGCCAGCAGCCTACGACACGGGGGGAACACTGAAGCTTTCTTT. This sequence encodes CASSLRHGGNTEAFF.

The chain is built from TRBV5-4 and TRBJ1-1; tentatively, D is TRBD1 (5 bases). V was trimmed by 1 base and J by 3 bases, leaving 19 bases between them. Germline values: CDR1 SGHNT, CDR2 YYREEE (reference sequence). CDR3 length: 17 residues. The CDR3: CASSLTPTGPVDTEAFF. The DNA for the CDR3 is TGTGCCAGCAGCTTGACTCCTACAGGCCCGGTGGACACTGAAGCTTTCTTT.

This clone was seen only a few times. This rearrangement joins TRBV6-5 to TRBJ1-2; 10 bases line up with TRBD1. V shed 6 bases and J 2 bases; nucleotides not matched to a gene: 3. The CDR3 has 14 amino acids. Per germline, CDR1 MNHEY and CDR2 SVGAGI. This CDR3 reads CASRKTGGNYGYTF. CDR3 DNA: TGTGCCAGCAGAAAGACAGGGGGCAACTATGGCTACACCTTC.

V and J are TRBV4-2 and TRBJ2-1; D may be TRBD2 (6 bases). V shed 0 bases and J shed 9 bases, with 15 bases lying between them. The CDR3 extends over 15 amino acids. Germline CDR1 is LGHNA and CDR2 is YNFKEQ. CDR3 in DNA: TGTGCCAGCAGCCAAGAGGTAGGACGGCGGGGTGAGCAGTTCTTC. Translating it yields CASSQEVGRRGEQFF.

The rearrangement uses TRBV2 and TRBJ2-2; TRBD2 matches at 10 bases. Trimming cost V 7 bases and J 1 base; bases outside gene matches: 6. Germline loops: CDR1 SNHLY, CDR2 FYNNEI. The CDR3 contains 16 residues. As DNA, the CDR3 is TGTGCCAGCAACTATCTAGCGGGAGTGAACACCGGGGAGCTGTTTTTT. This codes for CASNYLAGVNTGELFF.

On this clone itself: The junction differs from germline at one of its ends, possibly a read error. The gene calls are TRBV7-9 and TRBJ2-7; 11 bases match TRBD2. In germline, CDR1 is SEHNR, CDR2 FQNEAQ (reference sequence). The CDR3 is 14 amino acids. The CDR3 DNA reads as TGTTCCAGCAGCCTTGGACTAGCGGGCTACGAGCAGTACTTC. Its protein product is CSSSLGLAGYEQYF.

J is TRBJ2-7 and V is TRBV11-3, with D tentatively TRBD2 (7 bases). This CDR3 contains 17 residues. Germline V gene lookup returns CDR1 SGHNT and CDR2 YENEEA. V was cut by 0 bases and J by 4 bases, with 19 bases left in between. The chain's CDR3 is CASSLDHPAGALYEQYF. In nucleotides, the CDR3 is TGTGCCAGCAGCTTAGATCACCCCGCGGGGGCCTTATACGAGCAGTACTTC.

This clone was counted once. This chain joins TRBV18 and TRBJ1-1, with 10 bases identical to TRBD1. The germline CDR1 and CDR2 sequences are KGHSH and LQKENI. V lost 0 bases and J lost 6; bases outside the gene matches: 4. This CDR3 region has 15 residues. The CDR3 coding sequence is TGTGCCAGCTCACCACCGGGGACAGGGGTGGCTGAAGCTTTCTTT. Translating gives CASSPPGTGVAEAFF.

The V call is TRBV6-6, the J call TRBJ1-2; D is ambiguous. Trimming stripped 2 bases from V and 4 bases from J, with 5 bases between. The germline gives CDR1 MNHNY, CDR2 SVGAGI (reference sequence). This CDR3 is built from 12 residues. The CDR3 spells CASSYSGYGYTF. DNA of the CDR3: TGTGCCAGCAGTTACAGCGGCTATGGCTACACCTTC.

Only one count was recorded for this clone. The chain uses TRBV4-2 and TRBJ2-7; the match to TRBD2 covers 7 bases. Germline V gene sequence: CDR1 LGHNA, CDR2 YNFKEQ. With 1 base clipped from V and 5 bases from J, the junction kept 8 bases outside the gene matches. This CDR3 has 15 amino acids. The CDR3 nucleotides read TGTGCCAGCAGCCAAGTAGGCGGGAGTTCCGACGAGCAGTACTTC. It encodes CASSQVGGSSDEQYF.